This T cell receptor beta chain was obtained from a study of CD8 T cells in ankylosing spondylitis (dated by TCRdb to about 2017). With respect to the entire study: The study set out to find disease-linked TCR variants by profiling T cell receptor beta repertoires in ankylosing spondylitis patients and healthy donors. The whole study cohort included some 100 healthy donors and 25 or so ankylosing spondylitis patients. Peripheral blood was sampled, and synovial fluid was additionally collected from ankylosing spondylitis patients.

Sequenced on an Illumina HiSeq 2500. TCR beta libraries were prepared by quantitative 5'-RACE with molecular barcodes. The study's own analysis went as follows. A new computational method based on a probabilistic model of VDJ rearrangement was used to identify disease-linked TCR variants. TCRdb took the public reads, trimmed them with fastp at Q25, ran MiXCR for clone calling and kept in-frame beta chains. All rows with the same CDR3 protein become a single entry with the most common DNA and genes. The V and J calls were not made by the authors but by TCRdb's processing. The sample table shows 200,000 to 300,000 distinct CDR3 sequences, and over 30% are seen once. Roughly 4% of the sample comes from the top ten. This clonotype was recorded a few times. No antigen is known for it. Within one base of it there is no much larger clone, and no base qualities were kept. Results the study describes overall, beyond this receptor: The disease-linked clones were reported as significantly enriched in matched synovial fluid samples from ankylosing spondylitis patients. A CD8+ phenotype was shown by the disease-linked clones, which were found at relatively low frequencies in peripheral blood. Blood from ankylosing spondylitis patients appeared to be characterized by a TCR beta motif composed of 7 to 9 highly homologous amino acid variants. Some motif variants had previously been reported in the synovial fluid and blood of reactive arthritis patients, which suggests shared mechanisms of disease initiation.

This receptor was obtained from a male donor with ankylosing spondylitis or in good health (not recorded which). Sequencing was done on a sample of blood, either unsorted or a sorted T cell fraction (not recorded which).

The DNA sequence reads TGTGCCAGCAGCTTATCAAGCGCCTACAATGAGCAGTTCTTC. Its product reads: CASSLSSAYNEQFF. This sequence uses TRBV7-2 and TRBJ2-1; the D gene assignment is ambiguous. V is clipped by 2 bases and J by 2 bases, and the sequence between their germline boundaries is 7 bases long. The CDR3 spans 14 residues, from the cysteine through the phenylalanine. This entry keeps only the CDR3 DNA: 42 bases, framed from base 1. According to the germline V gene, CDR1 reads SGHTA and CDR2 reads FQGNSA.